This T cell receptor (beta chain) originates from a study of OX40 agonist ivuxolimab in advanced cancers. Profiled with immunoSEQ multiplex PCR; TCRdb holds only in-frame clones, not every one. The sample lists 13,000 to 15,000 clones; roughly 89% were seen once. The sequence derives from an adult with an advanced solid tumor such as melanoma, head and neck, liver or kidney cancer. The specimen was CD4+ or CD8+ T cells sorted from blood, collected in a trial of the OX40 agonist ivuxolimab.

This CDR3 is CASSLGRLGQETQYF. Written as DNA, the CDR3 is TGTGCCAGCAGCTTGGGCCGCCTCGGGCAAGAGACCCAGTACTTC. V is TRBV5-4 and J is TRBJ2-5; the D is unclear. V was clipped by 0 bases and J by 2 bases, with 11 bases between them. CDR3 length equals 15 residues. CDR1 is SGHNT and CDR2 is YYREEE in the germline V gene (reference sequence).